These T cell receptor beta chains were read from a single sample in a study of OX40 agonist ivuxolimab in advanced cancers. The table came from immunoSEQ multiplex PCR; TCRdb's copy has only in-frame clones and leaves some out. The profile shows about 51,000 clones, almost 90% of them singletons. Sequencing was performed on CD4+ or CD8+ T cells sorted from blood, taken in a trial of the OX40 agonist ivuxolimab. Receptors were obtained from an adult with an advanced solid tumor such as melanoma, head and neck, liver or kidney cancer. CDR3s leave out the opening cysteine and the closing phenylalanine or tryptophan. The order of the fields is V gene, clone size, J gene, CDR3 protein. Only part of the rows carry a size: once, few, many, or a class if the clone is expanded.

V: TRBV5-4; size: once; J: TRBJ1-2; CDR3: ASSLGQGSPGGYT
V: TRBV27; size: NA; J: TRBJ2-2; CDR3: ASSFVGSGELF
V: TRBV6-5; size: NA; J: TRBJ2-3; CDR3: ASSRSGRTDTQY
V: TRBV18; size: NA; J: TRBJ2-3; CDR3: ASQKTTDTQY
V: TRBV19; size: NA; J: TRBJ1-6; CDR3: ASSLQGEYNSPLH
V: TRBV19; size: NA; J: TRBJ2-5; CDR3: ASSINALAPGQTQY
V: TRBV18; size: NA; J: TRBJ2-6; CDR3: ASSPPGGANGANVLT
V: TRBV6-5; size: NA; J: TRBJ2-5; CDR3: ASSYSTGSGWETQY
V: TRBV13; size: NA; J: TRBJ2-5; CDR3: ASSPGLAITYEETQY
V: TRBV6-5; size: NA; J: TRBJ1-4; CDR3: ASRDRGTNEKLF
V: TRBV10-2; size: few; J: TRBJ2-6; CDR3: ASREQVSGANVLT
V: TRBV5-1; size: few; J: TRBJ1-2; CDR3: ASSVTGTSSSYGYT
V: TRBV5-1; size: NA; J: TRBJ2-5; CDR3: ASGQGQETQY
V: TRBV11-2; size: NA; J: TRBJ1-1; CDR3: ASSLQATNTEAF
V: TRBV5-1; size: NA; J: TRBJ2-1; CDR3: ASSLGRGENEQF
V: TRBV9; size: NA; J: TRBJ2-3; CDR3: ASSVAGDFVPSDTQY
V: TRBV11-2; size: NA; J: TRBJ2-7; CDR3: ASSLDFGEQY
V: TRBV7-7; size: NA; J: TRBJ1-3; CDR3: ASSLVDRGQENTIY
V: TRBV27; size: NA; J: TRBJ2-4; CDR3: DGEEDFLAKNIQY
V: TRBV27; size: NA; J: TRBJ1-5; CDR3: ASSGEGRLNQPQH
V: TRBV9; size: NA; J: TRBJ2-3; CDR3: ASTSRANTDTQY
V: TRBV2; size: NA; J: TRBJ1-5; CDR3: ASLSGRYSNQPQH
V: TRBV6-5; size: NA; J: TRBJ1-1; CDR3: ASSYLQGTEAF
V: TRBV29-1; size: few; J: TRBJ1-2; CDR3: SVDVGYT
V: TRBV5-4; size: NA; J: TRBJ1-1; CDR3: ASSASLNTEAF